Listed below are T cell receptor beta chains from one sample, sequenced in a study of glioma-infiltrating T cells after dendritic cell vaccination. The method was immunoSEQ multiplex PCR; TCRdb's version includes in-frame clones alone and lacks a portion of them. The table lists over 55,000 clones, about four fifths of them singletons. The sequenced sample was blood, obtained before dendritic cell vaccination. Receptors originate from a human donor with glioblastoma. CDR3s include the opening cysteine and the closing phenylalanine or tryptophan. The D gene is left open where the match is weak. Clone size is stated in some rows and not others, as once, few, many or a class when expanded.

j_call d_call v_call clone_size cdr3_nt cdr3_aa
TRBJ2-7 TRBD1 TRBV19 . TGTGCCAGTAGCCGAACGGGACAGGGCCTCCGCGAGCAGTACTTC CASSRTGQGLREQYF
TRBJ2-2 . TRBV7-8 . TGTGCTAGCAGCTTAGTACAGACCGGGGAGCTGTTTTTT CASSLVQTGELFF
TRBJ2-1 TRBD1 TRBV7-9 . TGTGCCAGCAGCTCCGACAGGGATGAGCAGTTCTTC CASSSDRDEQFF
TRBJ1-1 . TRBV5-6 . TGTGCCAGCAGCAGAAACTGGAACACTGAAGCTTTCTTT CASSRNWNTEAFF
TRBJ1-1 . TRBV28 once TGTGCCAGCAGCCCCAGAGGGGAAGCTTTCTTT CASSPRGEAFF
TRBJ1-5 . TRBV19 . TGTGCCAGTAGTTGGACGGGGGATAGCAATCAGCCCCAGCATTTT CASSWTGDSNQPQHF
TRBJ2-7 TRBD2 TRBV2 . TGTGCCAGCGGCGGGAGACTAGCGTCCTACGAGCAGTACTTC CASGGRLASYEQYF
TRBJ2-2 . TRBV9 . TGTGCCAGCAGCGAAAGGGGGGGACGGGGGACCGGGGAGCTGTTTTTT CASSERGGRGTGELFF
TRBJ1-1 TRBD1 TRBV7-9 once TGTGCCAGCAGCTACCGGGACAGAAACACTGAAGCTTTCTTT CASSYRDRNTEAFF
TRBJ1-4 TRBD1 TRBV9 . TGTGCCAGCAGCCCATGGACGGGGACAGGGGAGGAAAAACTGTTTTTT CASSPWTGTGEEKLFF
TRBJ1-2 . TRBV5-8 . TGTGCCAGCAGCTTGGACAGGCCCTATGGCTACACCTTC CASSLDRPYGYTF
TRBJ2-3 TRBD1 TRBV2 . TGTGCCAGCAGAGACAGGGATGGCACAGATACGCAGTATTTT CASRDRDGTDTQYF
TRBJ1-2 TRBD1 TRBV30 . TGTGCCTGGACGGACAGGGACTATGGCTACACCTTC CAWTDRDYGYTF
TRBJ2-1 TRBD2 TRBV4-1 . TGCGCCAGCAGCCAAGGGGGTAGCGGGCCCTACAATGAGCAGTTCTTC CASSQGGSGPYNEQFF
TRBJ1-1 TRBD1 TRBV6-6 . TGTGCCAGCAGTACAGGGGATCTTGAAGCTTTCTTT CASSTGDLEAFF
TRBJ2-1 . TRBV6-5 few TGTGCCAGCAGTTATTGGTCGGCGGACAATGAGCAGTTCTTC CASSYWSADNEQFF
TRBJ2-7 TRBD1 TRBV2 . TGTGCCAGCAGTATCGACAGGGTAGACCACGAGCAGTACTTC CASSIDRVDHEQYF
TRBJ2-3 . TRBV6-4 . TGTGCCAGCGGGACGGGGGATACAGATACGCAGTATTTT CASGTGDTDTQYF
TRBJ1-2 . TRBV2 . TGTGCCAGCAGTGACAGGGCGGACTATGGCTACACCTTC CASSDRADYGYTF
TRBJ1-2 TRBD1 TRBV18 . TGTGCCAGCTCACCAGGACAGGGGGCGAGTGGCTACACCTTC CASSPGQGASGYTF
TRBJ2-1 . TRBV14 few TGTGCCAGCATTTTGAACAGGGCCAACAATGAGCAGTTCTTC CASILNRANNEQFF
TRBJ1-2 . TRBV7-3 . TGTGCCAGCAGCTTAGGTCGGGTCACGGACTATGGCTACACCTTC CASSLGRVTDYGYTF
TRBJ2-2 TRBD1 TRBV5-1 . TGCGCCAGCAGCTTCGACAGGGCTAGTAGCGGGGAGCTGTTTTTT CASSFDRASSGELFF
TRBJ1-4 . TRBV30 few TGTGCCTGGAGTGTAGCAGGGAGGTCTGGTGAAAAACTGTTTTTT CAWSVAGRSGEKLFF
TRBJ2-2 . TRBV19 once TGTGCCAGTAGTGACAGCGTTCTCGGGGAGCTGTTTTTT CASSDSVLGELFF
TRBJ1-3 . TRBV5-1 . TGCGCCAGCAGCTTGGTAGGGGCTGGAAACACCATATATTTT CASSLVGAGNTIYF
TRBJ1-2 . TRBV2 . TGTGCCAGCAAAAAGGGGGACCGAGGCGGAGGCTACACCTTC CASKKGDRGGGYTF
TRBJ2-3 TRBD2 TRBV29-1 . TGCAGCGTTGAAGAACCTGGGCGGTCCTCGGGGGGGGATACGCAGTATTTT CSVEEPGRSSGGDTQYF
TRBJ2-1 TRBD2 TRBV6-5 once TGTGCCAGCAGTTACCGGGGACTAGTGCCTGACAATGAGCAGTTCTTC CASSYRGLVPDNEQFF
TRBJ2-5 TRBD1 TRBV5-1 once TGCGCCAGCAGCTCGGGACAGGGTTACGAGACCCAGTACTTC CASSSGQGYETQYF
TRBJ2-1 TRBD2 TRBV4-2 . TGTGCCAGCAGCCAAATACTAGCGGGCTACAATGAGCAGTTCTTC CASSQILAGYNEQFF
TRBJ1-5 TRBD1 TRBV19 . TGTGCCAGTAGTATAGAGACAGGGGTACGGCCCCAGCATTTT CASSIETGVRPQHF